This T cell receptor beta chain was sequenced for a study of Ad26.COV2.S vaccination and SARS-CoV-2 variants. Whole-study context: Trial arm assignment for the donor was COV1001 Ad26.COV2.S. Into the muscle, Ad26.COV2.S was dosed once or twice, 56 days apart.

Some clones are missing from TCRdb's copy, which holds only in-frame ones; the method was immunoSEQ multiplex PCR. The sample holds about 400,000 clones, around 82% seen once. V shed 2 bases and J shed 0 bases, with 8 bases lying between them. CDR3 length: 15 amino acids. Germline CDR1 and CDR2: MNHNS and SASEGT. Described treatment: some 19 received Ad26.COV2.S at low or high dose, single or two shots; 5 received placebo; per-sample allocation not given. The study sampled participants on day 63 after the first vaccine or placebo injection. An adult aged 18-55 years in Boston served as the donor. The sequence was obtained from a person between 18 and 65 years old who received the Ad26.COV2.S COVID-19 vaccine or a placebo. This specimen was peripheral blood, taken in a trial of Ad26.COV2.S vaccine versus placebo. This sequence joins TRBV6-1 and TRBJ1-3; D ambiguous. The CDR3 coding sequence is TGTGCCAGCAGTGAACGCGGCTACTCTGGAAACACCATATATTTT. Protein: CASSERGYSGNTIYF.